One sample yielded the 21 T cell receptor beta chains listed below, sequenced in a study of blood T cells in healthy people across ages (dated by TCRdb to between 2014 and 2017). Receptor amplification or capture employed 5' RACE. Data came from an Illumina HiSeq 2500. The second PCR ran for about 6 to 11 cycles and used a J-beta primer mix along with a sample-barcoded 5' primer. TCRdb reworked the public reads: Q25 trimming with fastp, MiXCR clone assembly, productive beta chains retained. Identical CDR3 proteins give one entry, which carries the most common genes and DNA. In this sample the table shows some 1 million distinct CDR3 sequences, around 43% of which occur a single time. Jointly, the top ten make up approximately 20% of the sample. The sample comprised blood. The receptors derive from a woman aged 55-69 years in good health.

This chain joins TRBV20-1 and TRBJ2-1; 12 bases are a match to TRBD1. Trimming cost V 4 bases and J 6 bases; bases outside gene matches: 7. From germline, CDR1 is DFQATT and CDR2 SNEGSKA (reference sequence). The CDR3 totals 15 residues. Here the CDR3 DNA reads TGCAGTGCTAATCCCCCGGGACAGGGGGCCAATGAGCAGTTCTTC. Its protein product is CSANPPGQGANEQFF.

The chain is built from TRBV4-1 and TRBJ2-7; the match to TRBD2 covers 9 bases. The germline V gene encodes CDR1 MGHRA and CDR2 YSYEKL. Trimming cost V 8 bases and J 2 bases; bases outside gene matches: 10. This CDR3 region has 15 residues. The CDR3 sequence: CASGGGSGSAYEQYF. CDR3 DNA sequence: TGCGCCAGCGGGGGTGGTAGCGGGAGTGCCTACGAGCAGTACTTC.

Comment on this clonotype: Being one base from a much bigger clone, this may be a read error. This sequence joins TRBV28 and TRBJ2-5, with TRBD1 matching 11 bases. The end of the DNA aligns better with TRBJ2-7, so the J call may be wrong. Germline V gene data show CDR1 as MDHEN and CDR2 as SYDVKM. The CDR3 extends over 15 amino acids. This chain's CDR3 is CASSRGGQGDCEQYF. In DNA, the CDR3 is TGTGCCAGCAGCCGTGGGGGACAGGGGGACTGCGAGCAGTACTTC.

CDR3 amino acids: CASSFRLGGNNQPQHF. Here the CDR3 DNA reads TGTGCCAGCAGTTTCCGGCTTGGTGGAAACAATCAGCCCCAGCATTTT. V and J are TRBV12-3 or TRBV12-4 and TRBJ1-5; no clear D. This CDR3 has 16 amino acids. Deletions cut 3 bases from V and 3 bases from J, with 15 bases between.

V gene TRBV5-1 combines with J gene TRBJ2-7; 8 bases are a match to TRBD1. Germline trimming cut 3 bases from V and 2 bases from J; bases unmatched to any gene: 4. The CDR3 covers 14 residues. Germline V gives CDR1 SGHRS, CDR2 YFSETQ. The DNA for the CDR3 is TGCGCCAGCAGCTGGGGGACAGGTACCTACGAGCAGTACTTC. It translates to CASSWGTGTYEQYF.

Comment on this clonotype: This may stem from a read error, because a much larger clone lies one nucleotide away. The chain links TRBV11-2 to TRBJ2-1, with D possibly TRBD2 on 7 matching bases. CDR3 length: 17 amino acids. V was shortened by 5 bases and J by 4 bases, with 21 bases between the two germline ends. In germline, CDR1 is SGHAT, CDR2 FQNNGV. The CDR3 region is CASSQQGGGRCYNEQFF. CDR3 bases: TGTGCCAGCAGCCAACAGGGAGGCGGGAGATGTTACAATGAGCAGTTCTTC.

This clonotype has just a few counts. The chain couples TRBV29-1 to TRBJ2-1, with a tentative D call TRBD1 (6 bases). The V end lost 3 bases, the J end lost 13 bases, and 13 bases lay between the germline ends. The CDR3 sequence is 11 residues long. Germline loops: CDR1 SQVTM, CDR2 ANQGSEA. In DNA, the CDR3 is TGCAGCGTTGAGGGGGCTCGAGATCAGTTCTTC. Residues: CSVEGARDQFF.

This clonotype turned up a few times. The rearrangement joins TRBV18 to TRBJ2-5; D uncertain. In germline, CDR1 is KGHSH, CDR2 LQKENI. This CDR3 is 15 amino acids long. V lost 1 base to trimming and J lost 0 bases, with 9 bases between them. The CDR3: CASSPRDNHQETQYF. The CDR3 DNA follows: TGTGCCAGCTCACCACGGGATAACCACCAAGAGACCCAGTACTTC.

This clonotype was detected a few times. The chain joins TRBV7-3 to TRBJ2-3; TRBD2 agrees at 8 bases. This CDR3 spans 15 amino acids. The germline V gene encodes CDR1 SGHTA and CDR2 FQGTGA. With V trimmed by 6 bases and J by 0 bases, 5 bases remained unmatched. The DNA of the CDR3 is TGTGCCAGCAGGTCCCGACTAGCGAGCACAGATACGCAGTATTTT. It encodes CASRSRLASTDTQYF.

The chain recombines TRBV3-1 with TRBJ2-7, with D hard to call. The CDR3 consists of 13 residues. V lost 5 bases to trimming and J lost 7 bases, with 15 bases between them. CDR1 and CDR2 (germline): LGHDT, YNNKEL (reference sequence). CDR3 region: CASSWERVGEQYF. In DNA form, the CDR3 reads TGTGCCAGCAGCTGGGAAAGGGTGGGAGAGCAGTACTTC.

This clonotype was seen more than once but under ten times. This chain uses TRBV20-1 with TRBJ2-6; 11 positions match TRBD1. The germline V gene has CDR1 DFQATT and CDR2 SNEGSKA (reference sequence). The CDR3 spans 16 residues. V was pared by 5 bases and J by 2 bases, with 5 bases of the junction left unmatched. The CDR3 region has the DNA TGCAGTGCTCCGGGACAGGGGGTTCCTGGGGCCAACGTCCTGACTTTC. Translated: CSAPGQGVPGANVLTF.

The genes are TRBV9 and TRBJ2-7; the match to TRBD2 covers 9 bases. TRBJ2-5 explains the end of the DNA better; the J call may be wrong. Germline V gene data show CDR1 as SGDLS and CDR2 as YYNGEE. The CDR3 is made up of 15 amino acids. For the CDR3, the DNA is TGTGCCAGCAGCGTAGCGACTAGCGGCTGGGAGACCCAGTACTTC. Amino acid sequence: CASSVATSGWETQYF.

This CDR3 reads CASSQGQGQSGANVLTF. DNA of the CDR3: TGTGCCAGCAGCCAGGGACAGGGCCAGTCAGGGGCCAACGTCCTGACTTTC. The chain links TRBV4-2 to TRBJ2-6, with TRBD1 matching over 9 bases. CDR3 length: 17 residues. Germline-derived CDR1 and CDR2 are LGHNA and YNFKEQ. Unmatched junction bases numbered 7, after V lost 3 bases and J lost 4 bases.

This clonotype was seen more than once but under ten times. The chain links TRBV9 to TRBJ2-1; 11 positions agree with TRBD2. The CDR3 runs 15 residues. J lost 7 bases, V lost 3 bases, and 6 bases had no gene match. In germline, CDR1 is SGDLS, CDR2 YYNGEE. The CDR3 bases are TGTGCCAGCAGCGGGAGACTAGCGGGGAAGAATGAGCAGTTCTTC. Amino acids: CASSGRLAGKNEQFF.

The genes are TRBV12-3 or TRBV12-4 and TRBJ2-2; TRBD2 matches at 9 bases. The trim removed 7 bases at V and 6 bases at J, leaving 9 bases unmatched. The CDR3 has 15 amino acids. The CDR3 DNA sequence: TGTGCCAGCACCACCCATGCGGGAGGGCCCGGGGAGCTGTTTTTT. This codes for CASTTHAGGPGELFF.

The chain links TRBV2 to TRBJ1-1; 9 bases are a match to TRBD1. Germline-derived CDR1 and CDR2 are SNHLY and FYNNEI. The CDR3 extends over 15 amino acids. V lost 6 bases to trimming and J lost 1 base; unmatched junction nucleotides: 6. The CDR3: CASRAGTGTNTEAFF. Here the CDR3 DNA reads TGTGCCAGCAGGGCCGGGACAGGGACGAACACTGAAGCTTTCTTT.

V is TRBV12-5 and J is TRBJ2-1, with D tentatively TRBD1 or TRBD2 (5 bases each). The CDR3 is 13 amino acids. V dropped 1 base and J dropped 11 bases, with 12 bases sitting between them. The germline gives CDR1 LGHNT, CDR2 FRNRAP. DNA for the CDR3: TGTGCTAGTGGTTTGGCGTGGGACGAAAAGCAGTTCTTC. Protein sequence: CASGLAWDEKQFF.

The chain joins TRBV30 to TRBJ2-1; D could derive from TRBD1 or TRBD2 (5 bases each). The CDR3 loop spans 16 amino acids. Trimming took off 3 bases at V and 3 bases at J, with 18 bases between the two ends. From germline, CDR1 is GTSNPN and CDR2 SVGIG (reference sequence). CDR3 region: CAWRRAPAGSYNEQFF. The CDR3 coding sequence is TGTGCCTGGAGACGAGCCCCGGCAGGGAGCTACAATGAGCAGTTCTTC.

V and J are TRBV20-1 and TRBJ2-4; TRBD1 aligns across 8 bases. The CDR3 extends over 14 amino acids. CDR1 DFQATT and CDR2 SNEGSKA come from the germline V gene (reference sequence). V was pared by 4 bases and J by 8 bases, with 10 bases of the junction left unmatched. CDR3 bases: TGCAGTGCTACCGAGGGACAGGTAACGGACATTCAGTACTTC. It codes for CSATEGQVTDIQYF.

The chain employs TRBV4-2 and TRBJ2-2; no clear D gene. The CDR3 has 13 amino acids. Germline lookup yields CDR1 LGHNA and CDR2 YNFKEQ. Between the trimmed V and J ends, which lost 7 bases and 0 bases, there was a span of 6 bases. The CDR3 protein is CASIGPNTGELFF. The CDR3 coding sequence is TGTGCCAGCATAGGACCGAACACCGGGGAGCTGTTTTTT.

V gene TRBV7-2 combines with J gene TRBJ2-1; D not certain. The J call may be faulty, since TRBJ2-7 better matches the DNA end. The germline gives CDR1 SGHTA, CDR2 FQGNSA. The CDR3 is 15 amino acids. Here the CDR3 DNA reads TGTGCCAGCAGCTTTGCCGGAAGCTCCTACAATGAGCAGTACTTC. Translated, it gives CASSFAGSSYNEQYF.